One sample yielded the 32 T cell receptor beta chains listed below, sequenced in a study of beta chain features in type 1 diabetes. The investigators reverse transcribed all of the isolated RNA, so they sequenced expressed TCRB transcripts. Repertoires were generated with immunoSEQ multiplex PCR, while TCRdb's copy carries only in-frame clones and drops some. This table holds 300,000 to 350,000 clones, less than 20% found once. Sequencing input: naive CD4+ T cells from blood. The origin of the receptors is a young woman in good health.

J is TRBJ2-3 and V is TRBV4-1, with a tentative D call TRBD2 (6 bases). The CDR3 sequence is 15 residues long. V was pared by 4 bases and J by 1 base, with 12 bases between. Germline values: CDR1 MGHRA, CDR2 YSYEKL. The CDR3 nucleotides read TGCGCCAGCAGCCCTACTAGCTTAGGCACAGATACGCAGTATTTT. Translation: CASSPTSLGTDTQYF.

The rearrangement joins TRBV7-2 to TRBJ1-1, with unresolved D. This CDR3 is 14 amino acids long. Germline V gene sequence: CDR1 SGHTA, CDR2 FQGNSA. The V end was cut by 6 bases, the J end by 5 bases, with 16 bases between. The CDR3 sequence is CASSLGSGLTEAFF. DNA of the CDR3: TGTGCCAGCAGTCTAGGCAGTGGGTTAACTGAAGCTTTCTTT.

This clone was counted between two and nine times. J is TRBJ1-1 and V is TRBV11-1, with TRBD1 matching 7 bases. With 4 bases clipped from V and 3 bases from J, the junction kept 2 bases outside the gene matches. Germline lookup yields CDR1 SGHAT and CDR2 FQDESV (reference sequence). The CDR3 extends over 13 amino acids. Written as DNA, the CDR3 is TGTGCCAGCAGCTGGGGACAGTACACTGAAGCTTTCTTT. Translated, it gives CASSWGQYTEAFF. Full variable domain (outside the CDR3, taken from reference TRBV11-1 and TRBJ1-1): EAEVAQSPRYKITEKSQAVAFWCDPISGHATLYWYRQILGQGPELLVQFQDESVVDDSQLPKDRFSAERLKGVDSTLKIQPAELGDSAMYLCASSWGQYTEAFFGQGTRLTVV.

The chain recombines TRBV7-2 with TRBJ1-2; 9 bases are a match to TRBD1. J lost 5 bases, V lost 4 bases, and 11 bases had no gene match. The germline V gene encodes CDR1 SGHTA and CDR2 FQGNSA. This CDR3 is built from 16 residues. In DNA, the CDR3 is TGTGCCAGCAGCTACTGGACAGGGGCGATATGGTATGGCTACACCTTC. Translating it yields CASSYWTGAIWYGYTF.

In its sample, this clone was seen a few times. V and J are TRBV5-1 and TRBJ2-7; D call uncertain. V lost 3 bases and J 0 bases, leaving 7 bases between the germline ends. The germline V gene has CDR1 SGHRS and CDR2 YFSETQ. The length of the CDR3 is 13 residues. CDR3 loop: CASSSRVSYEQYF. The CDR3 bases are TGCGCCAGCAGCTCCCGGGTCTCCTACGAGCAGTACTTC.

This chain uses TRBV11-2 with TRBJ2-6; D call uncertain. The CDR3 loop spans 18 amino acids. Germline values: CDR1 SGHAT, CDR2 FQNNGV. The V and J ends lost 2 bases and 2 bases respectively, with 16 bases between them. For the CDR3, the DNA is TGTGCCAGCAGCTTACGATTTGGCTCCCCCCCTGGGGCCAACGTCCTGACTTTC. Protein product: CASSLRFGSPPGANVLTF.

Concerning this clone itself: This sample includes further DNA sequences coding for the same CDR3. This chain uses TRBV5-1 with TRBJ2-3; D not certain. CDR1 and CDR2 from the germline V gene are SGHRS and YFSETQ. The CDR3 extends over 14 amino acids. The V end lost 1 base, the J end lost 1 base, and 7 bases lay between the germline ends. Written as DNA, the CDR3 is TGCGCCAGCAGCTTGAGCGCTGGCACAGATACGCAGTATTTT. Amino acid sequence: CASSLSAGTDTQYF.

This clone was picked up a small number of times. The chain links TRBV14 to TRBJ2-7, with TRBD2 matching over 13 bases. Germline V lookup: CDR1 SGHDN, CDR2 FVKESK. The CDR3 is made up of 13 amino acids. Trimming took 6 bases from V and 9 from J; bases not matched to a gene: 5. The CDR3 DNA follows: TGTGCCAGCAGTCCGGGACTAGCGGGAAGGCAGTACTTC. This translates into CASSPGLAGRQYF.

V is TRBV29-1 and J is TRBJ2-6, with 7 bases identical to TRBD1. J was trimmed by 3 bases and V by 7 bases; bases with no gene match: 6. The CDR3 totals 14 residues. Germline CDR1 and CDR2: SQVTM and ANQGSEA. CDR3 region: CSALQGIGANVLTF. CDR3 bases: TGCAGCGCTTTACAGGGGATTGGGGCCAACGTCCTGACTTTC.

The chain joins TRBV4-3 to TRBJ1-2; no definite D call. Germline V gene lookup returns CDR1 LGHNA and CDR2 YSLEER. The CDR3 has 12 residues. The ends were cut back, 1 base at V and 7 bases at J, with 7 bases in the middle. This CDR3 is CASSQAPGGYTF. DNA of the CDR3: TGCGCCAGCAGCCAAGCTCCAGGTGGCTACACCTTC.

The V gene is TRBV4-3, the J gene TRBJ2-2; 7 bases are shared with TRBD1. CDR1 is LGHNA, CDR2 YSLEER, per germline. CDR3 length equals 17 residues. The J segment lost 5 bases and the V segment lost 1 base, leaving 10 bases of the junction unmatched. The CDR3 nucleotides read TGCGCCAGCAGCCAAGGGCACGACAGGGTTGGAACCGGGGAGCTGTTTTTT. Encoded protein: CASSQGHDRVGTGELFF.

The chain joins TRBV13 to TRBJ2-2; the match to TRBD1 covers 7 bases. V shed 2 bases and J 5 bases; nucleotides not matched to a gene: 5. Germline CDR1 PRHDT, CDR2 FYEKMQ (reference sequence). The CDR3 length is 15 residues. CDR3 sequence: CASSLSGGRTGELFF. The CDR3 DNA is TGTGCCAGCAGCTTATCAGGGGGACGGACCGGGGAGCTGTTTTTT.

The chain carries TRBV4-2 and TRBJ2-5; TRBD2 agrees at 9 bases. The V segment lost 0 bases and the J segment 5 bases; nucleotides outside the gene matches: 10. The CDR3 consists of 17 residues. Germline loops: CDR1 LGHNA, CDR2 YNFKEQ. The CDR3: CASSQDRFSGSRETQYF. DNA for the CDR3: TGTGCCAGCAGCCAAGATAGGTTTAGCGGGAGTAGGGAGACCCAGTACTTC.

The V gene is TRBV27, the J gene TRBJ2-7; 9 nucleotides match TRBD1. Germline assignment: CDR1 MNHEY and CDR2 SMNVEV (reference sequence). The CDR3 runs to 13 residues. The J segment lost 4 bases and the V segment lost 8 bases, leaving 6 bases of the junction unmatched. The CDR3 sequence is CASRGTGYYEQYF. The CDR3 nucleotides read TGTGCCAGCCGCGGGACAGGGTATTACGAGCAGTACTTC.

The chain is built from TRBV9 and TRBJ2-6, with no clear D. V was cut by 3 bases and J by 4 bases, with 14 bases left in between. The CDR3 is 16 residues long. In germline, CDR1 is SGDLS, CDR2 YYNGEE. The CDR3 is CASSARPDGGANVLTF. CDR3 nucleotides: TGTGCCAGCAGCGCTCGCCCAGACGGGGGGGCCAACGTCCTGACTTTC.

This clone appeared a few times. The chain couples TRBV5-6 to TRBJ2-3; 11 positions match TRBD2. The ends lost 4 bases at V and 5 bases at J; junction bases unmatched: 3. In germline, CDR1 is SGHDT, CDR2 YYEEEE. The CDR3 contains 14 residues. CDR3 residues: CASSRGLAGDTQYF. In DNA form, the CDR3 reads TGTGCCAGCAGCCGAGGACTAGCGGGAGATACGCAGTATTTT. Full variable domain (missing parts from reference TRBV5-6 and TRBJ2-3): DAGVTQSPTHLIKTRGQQVTLRCSPKSGHDTVSWYQQALGQGPQFIFQYYEEEERQRGNFPDRFSGHQFPNYSSELNVNALLLGDSALYLCASSRGLAGDTQYFGPGTRLTVL.

This clone was detected a few times. V and J are TRBV9 and TRBJ2-2; TRBD2 matches at 8 bases. With 4 bases clipped from V and 4 bases from J, the junction kept 6 bases outside the gene matches. Looked up from germline, CDR1 is SGDLS and CDR2 is YYNGEE. The CDR3 is 15 amino acids. CDR3 amino acids: CASSPTGGITGELFF. The DNA of the CDR3 is TGTGCCAGCAGCCCAACGGGGGGGATCACCGGGGAGCTGTTTTTT.

This clone showed up just a few times. The gene calls are TRBV19 and TRBJ2-3; 13 nucleotides agree with TRBD2. V shed 5 bases and J 3 bases; nucleotides not matched to a gene: 14. The length of the CDR3 is 19 residues. Germline V lookup: CDR1 LNHDA, CDR2 SQIVND (reference sequence). The DNA of the CDR3 is TGTGCCAGTAGTGCGACTAGCGGGAGGAATTCGGGGGCGACAGATACGCAGTATTTT. Amino acids: CASSATSGRNSGATDTQYF. The variable domain in full, with the rest retrieved from reference TRBV19 and TRBJ2-3, is DGGITQSPKYLFRKEGQNVTLSCEQNLNHDAMYWYRQDPGQGLRLIYYSQIVNDFQKGDIAEGYSVSREKKESFPLTVTSAQKNPTAFYLCASSATSGRNSGATDTQYFGPGTRLTVL.

This clone has just a few counts. This chain links TRBV19 with TRBJ1-2; D gene unclear. Germline CDR1 LNHDA, CDR2 SQIVND (reference sequence). This CDR3 is built from 14 residues. The V and J ends lost 5 bases and 3 bases respectively, with 13 bases between them. CDR3 DNA sequence: TGTGCCAGTAGTCCACGGACTCTTTACTATGGCTACACCTTC. The encoded protein is CASSPRTLYYGYTF.

This clone was counted between two and nine times. This chain links TRBV19 with TRBJ2-3, with D tentatively TRBD1 (5 bases). Per the germline V gene, CDR1 is LNHDA and CDR2 is SQIVND (reference sequence). V lost 5 bases and J lost 5, with 11 bases in between. The CDR3 extends over 13 amino acids. The CDR3 DNA sequence: TGTGCCAGTAGTGCAACAAGGGGAGATACGCAGTATTTT. Encoded protein: CASSATRGDTQYF.

The chain combines TRBV30 with TRBJ2-1; TRBD2 matches 11 bases. The length of the CDR3 is 15 residues. The trim removed 1 base at V and 2 bases at J, leaving 1 base unmatched. CDR1 GTSNPN and CDR2 SVGIG come from the germline V gene (reference sequence). For the CDR3, the DNA is TGTGCCTGGAGTGAGGGACTAGCGGCCTACAATGAGCAGTTCTTC. Encoded protein: CAWSEGLAAYNEQFF.

This clone appeared once. The V call is TRBV6-5, the J call TRBJ1-6; the D gene is possibly TRBD1 (6 bases). Germline V gene data show CDR1 as MNHEY and CDR2 as SVGAGI. Between the trimmed V and J ends, which lost 6 bases and 5 bases, there was a span of 14 bases. The CDR3 covers 15 residues. The CDR3 protein is CASRRQASDNSPLHF. The CDR3, as DNA: TGTGCCAGCAGGCGACAGGCTTCGGATAATTCACCCCTCCACTTT.

The chain links TRBV7-8 to TRBJ2-7; 8 bases map to TRBD2. Germline values: CDR1 SGHVS, CDR2 FQNEAQ. This CDR3 region has 13 residues. After removal of 5 bases from V and 4 bases from J, the junction contained 4 bases not matched to a gene. CDR3 nucleotide sequence: TGTGCCAGCAGCCTGACTAGCGTATACGAGCAGTACTTC. This encodes CASSLTSVYEQYF. Based on the CDR3 plus reference TRBV7-8 and TRBJ2-7, the full variable domain is GAGVSQSPRYKVAKRGQDVALRCDPISGHVSLFWYQQALGQGPEFLTYFQNEAQLDKSGLPSDRFFAERPEGSVSTLKIQRTQQEDSAVYLCASSLTSVYEQYFGPGTRLTVT.

The chain is built from TRBV5-4 and TRBJ2-5; 13 bases match TRBD2. J was trimmed by 5 bases and V by 8 bases; bases with no gene match: 9. Germline CDR1 and CDR2: SGHNT and YYREEE (reference sequence). The CDR3 has 15 amino acids. CDR3 nucleotides: TGTGCCAGTAAAAGGGGACTAGCGGGATCGGAGACCCAGTACTTC. It is translated as CASKRGLAGSETQYF.

This clone was seen a few times. The genes are TRBV5-1 and TRBJ2-5, with 7 bases lining up with TRBD2. V lost 0 bases to trimming and J lost 5 bases; unmatched junction nucleotides: 13. Looked up from germline, CDR1 is SGHRS and CDR2 is YFSETQ. The CDR3 has 17 amino acids. CDR3 sequence reads: CASSLAIGAPGRETQYF. CDR3 sequence (DNA): TGCGCCAGCAGCTTGGCCATTGGGGCACCCGGGAGGGAGACCCAGTACTTC.

There are a few counts of this clone. The CDR3: CASSPGSALTNNEQFF. The CDR3 DNA reads as TGTGCCAGCAGCCCAGGGTCGGCGCTAACAAACAATGAGCAGTTCTTC. V usage is TRBV7-9 and J usage is TRBJ2-1; the D gene is possibly TRBD1 (5 bases). This CDR3 contains 16 residues. Germline V lookup: CDR1 SEHNR, CDR2 FQNEAQ (reference sequence). V lost 5 bases and J lost 5, with 19 bases in between.

This clone turned up a few times. The V call is TRBV7-2, the J call TRBJ1-5, with TRBD1 as a possible D gene (5 bases). The CDR3 has 16 amino acids. Germline loops: CDR1 SGHTA, CDR2 FQGNSA. V shed 1 base and J shed 5 bases, with 15 bases lying between them. This CDR3 is CASSLVGRVMDQPQHF. CDR3 coding DNA: TGTGCCAGCAGCTTAGTAGGCAGGGTGATGGATCAGCCCCAGCATTTT.

This sequence joins TRBV19 and TRBJ2-7, with D possibly matching TRBD2 (6 bases). V was clipped by 3 bases and J by 1 base, with 16 bases between them. The CDR3 has 16 amino acids. Germline V gene sequence: CDR1 LNHDA, CDR2 SQIVND (reference sequence). The CDR3 is CASSMLRGRGSYEQYF. CDR3 nucleotide sequence: TGTGCCAGTAGTATGTTGAGGGGCCGGGGGTCCTACGAGCAGTACTTC.

In this sample, this clone turned up a few times. The rearrangement uses TRBV14 and TRBJ2-5; 8 bases are shared with TRBD1. From germline, CDR1 is SGHDN and CDR2 FVKESK. CDR3 size: 16 residues. V lost 1 base and J lost 6; bases outside the gene matches: 10. The CDR3 is CASSQATGTGRQTQYF. The CDR3 DNA reads as TGTGCCAGCAGCCAAGCTACCGGGACAGGTCGTCAGACCCAGTACTTC.

In the case of this clone: Because the CDR3's place on the DNA is in doubt, the DNA is left out and the CDR3 is given as listed by TCRdb. The chain uses TRBV28 and TRBJ1-5. Germline V lookup: CDR1 MDHEN, CDR2 SYDVKM. A total of 16 residues make up the CDR3, ends included. The chain's CDR3 is CASSLFWRGDAQPQHF.

This sequence joins TRBV7-9 and TRBJ2-5; weak D call: TRBD2 (6 bases). Germline V CDR1 and CDR2: SEHNR, FQNEAQ (reference sequence). The CDR3 sequence is 13 residues long. V was shortened by 5 bases and J by 3 bases, with 10 bases between the two germline ends. CDR3 in amino acids: CASSRDLKETQYF. The DNA for the CDR3 is TGTGCCAGCAGCCGGGACTTAAAAGAGACCCAGTACTTC.

In its sample, this clone was seen a few times. V and J are TRBV9 and TRBJ2-4; the match to TRBD1 covers 9 bases. The CDR3 runs to 14 residues. In germline, CDR1 is SGDLS, CDR2 YYNGEE. Germline trimming cut 4 bases from V and 7 bases from J; bases unmatched to any gene: 6. The CDR3 protein is CASSNPGTGNIQYF. For the CDR3, the DNA is TGTGCCAGCAGCAACCCCGGGACAGGGAACATTCAGTACTTC.